This is a list of T cell receptor beta chains from one sample in a study of CD8 T cells in ankylosing spondylitis. In TCRdb, the 5' RACE reads were re-called with MiXCR into one record per CDR3 protein. The sample holds around 150,000 distinct CDR3 sequences, approximately 20% seen once. The sample consisted of blood, either unsorted or a sorted T cell fraction (not recorded which). The receptors shown here come from a male donor with ankylosing spondylitis or in good health (not recorded which). Each CDR3 is given with its conserved first and last residue. Each record gives: D gene, J gene, V gene, clone size, CDR3 DNA, CDR3 protein. D genes are given only for firm matches. Only part of the rows carry a size: once, few, many, or a class if the clone is expanded.

D gene: .; J gene: TRBJ1-1; V gene: TRBV5-1; clone size: few; CDR3 DNA: TGCGCCAGCAGCTTGTTGGGCAGAGATACCGAAGCTTTCTTT; CDR3 protein: CASSLLGRDTEAFF
D gene: TRBD2; J gene: TRBJ2-1; V gene: TRBV27; clone size: few; CDR3 DNA: TGTGCCAGCAGTTTATCTGCCTTTTCGGGGGGCAATGAGCAGTTCTTC; CDR3 protein: CASSLSAFSGGNEQFF
D gene: .; J gene: TRBJ2-2; V gene: TRBV12-3/TRBV12-4; clone size: many; CDR3 DNA: TGTGCCAGCAGTGGTCGGGGGACCGGGGAGCTGTTTTTT; CDR3 protein: CASSGRGTGELFF
D gene: .; J gene: TRBJ2-1; V gene: TRBV20-1; clone size: few; CDR3 DNA: TGCAGTGCTAGAAATCGGTTCAAGAGCTCCTACAATGAGCAGTTCTTC; CDR3 protein: CSARNRFKSSYNEQFF
D gene: .; J gene: TRBJ2-5; V gene: TRBV28; clone size: few; CDR3 DNA: TGTGCCAGCAGTTTGAATCAGGGCGGGGAGACCCAGTACTTC; CDR3 protein: CASSLNQGGETQYF
D gene: .; J gene: TRBJ1-2; V gene: TRBV10-3; clone size: .; CDR3 DNA: TGTGCCATCAGTGGAACGGGGGCGGTCTATGGCTACACCTTC; CDR3 protein: CAISGTGAVYGYTF
D gene: .; J gene: TRBJ1-5; V gene: TRBV20-1; clone size: .; CDR3 DNA: TGCAGTGCTTTAGTGGGGGATTATAGCAATCAGCCCCAGCATTTT; CDR3 protein: CSALVGDYSNQPQHF
D gene: .; J gene: TRBJ1-1; V gene: TRBV5-1; clone size: many; CDR3 DNA: TGCGCCAGCAGCTCGGCCGATCGGAACACTGAAGCTTTCTTT; CDR3 protein: CASSSADRNTEAFF
D gene: .; J gene: TRBJ1-1; V gene: TRBV30; clone size: few; CDR3 DNA: TGTGCCTGGAGGGCGGGGGTGAACACTGAAGCTTTCTTT; CDR3 protein: CAWRAGVNTEAFF
D gene: .; J gene: TRBJ1-4; V gene: TRBV5-1; clone size: many; CDR3 DNA: TGCGCCAGCAGCTTGTTGGGGGGAACTAATGAAAAACTGTTTTTT; CDR3 protein: CASSLLGGTNEKLFF
D gene: .; J gene: TRBJ1-4; V gene: TRBV27; clone size: few; CDR3 DNA: TGTGCCAGCAGTACTCCCCGGGGCCGGCTGTTTTTT; CDR3 protein: CASSTPRGRLFF
D gene: .; J gene: TRBJ2-6; V gene: TRBV28; clone size: .; CDR3 DNA: TGTGCCAGCCAGGGTGGGGCCAACGTCCTGACTTTC; CDR3 protein: CASQGGANVLTF
D gene: .; J gene: TRBJ1-1; V gene: TRBV9; clone size: many; CDR3 DNA: TGTGCCAGCAGCGTAGACCCAGGGCGACCTGAAGCTTTCTTT; CDR3 protein: CASSVDPGRPEAFF
D gene: .; J gene: TRBJ2-6; V gene: TRBV29-1; clone size: once; CDR3 DNA: TGCAGCGTTACCGTCTCTGGGGCCAACGTCCTGACTTTC; CDR3 protein: CSVTVSGANVLTF
D gene: .; J gene: TRBJ2-3; V gene: TRBV6-2/TRBV6-3; clone size: many; CDR3 DNA: TGTGCCAGCAGTTACGGCCCCGATACGCAGTATTTT; CDR3 protein: CASSYGPDTQYF
D gene: TRBD1; J gene: TRBJ2-5; V gene: TRBV2; clone size: few; CDR3 DNA: TGTGCCAGCAGCTTCGGGACAGGGAAAGAGACCCAGTACTTC; CDR3 protein: CASSFGTGKETQYF
D gene: TRBD2; J gene: TRBJ2-7; V gene: TRBV7-6; clone size: many; CDR3 DNA: TGTGCCAGCAGTCGAACTAGCGGTTACGAGCAGTACTTC; CDR3 protein: CASSRTSGYEQYF
D gene: .; J gene: TRBJ2-4; V gene: TRBV28; clone size: .; CDR3 DNA: TGTGCCAGCAGGGACCCCTGGCCCAAAAACATTCAGTACTTC; CDR3 protein: CASRDPWPKNIQYF
D gene: TRBD1; J gene: TRBJ2-7; V gene: TRBV10-2; clone size: many; CDR3 DNA: TGCGCCAGCAGTGAGGACAGGGCCCACGAGCAGTACTTC; CDR3 protein: CASSEDRAHEQYF
D gene: .; J gene: TRBJ1-1; V gene: TRBV29-1; clone size: many; CDR3 DNA: TGCAGCGTTGTTGTCGGGGGTACCACTGAAGCTTTCTTT; CDR3 protein: CSVVVGGTTEAFF
D gene: TRBD1; J gene: TRBJ1-1; V gene: TRBV5-1; clone size: few; CDR3 DNA: TGCGCCAGCAGCTCGGGACAGGGGGTCCTTATGAACACTGAAGCTTTCTTT; CDR3 protein: CASSSGQGVLMNTEAFF
D gene: .; J gene: TRBJ2-6; V gene: TRBV7-2; clone size: .; CDR3 DNA: TGTGCCAGCAGCTTAGACTTTGCTGGGGCCAACGTCCTGACTTTC; CDR3 protein: CASSLDFAGANVLTF
D gene: .; J gene: TRBJ2-2; V gene: TRBV6-6; clone size: many; CDR3 DNA: TGTGCCAGCAGGGACTTCAACACCGGGGAGCTGTTTTTT; CDR3 protein: CASRDFNTGELFF
D gene: .; J gene: TRBJ2-4; V gene: TRBV5-1; clone size: many; CDR3 DNA: TGCGCCAGCAGCTTGGAGGCTAGCAAAAACATTCAGTACTTC; CDR3 protein: CASSLEASKNIQYF
D gene: TRBD2; J gene: TRBJ2-1; V gene: TRBV5-1; clone size: .; CDR3 DNA: TGCGCCAGCAGCTTTGGACTAGCCACAATCTACAATGAGCAGTTCTTC; CDR3 protein: CASSFGLATIYNEQFF
D gene: TRBD2; J gene: TRBJ2-7; V gene: TRBV10-3; clone size: few; CDR3 DNA: TGTGCCATCAGTGAAAGGACTAGCGAGAGGAGCGAGCAGTACTTC; CDR3 protein: CAISERTSERSEQYF